This T cell receptor (beta chain) came from a study of T cells after yellow fever vaccination. The wider study: Each low-cell-number fraction was prepared by means of SMART-Seq v4 Ultra Low Input.

This clonotype has a handful of counts. Its target is not known. Study-level results: It was the secondary response that reached its peak faster, day 5 versus 15, but it was weaker. Clones that expanded after primary vaccination mostly reappeared after the booster (96% CD4, 70% to 90% CD8). Contaminating bulk clonotypes could be abundant in FACS-sorted repertoires.

TCRdb processed the 5' RACE reads anew with MiXCR; each CDR3 protein has one entry. Of hundreds of thousands of distinct CDR3 sequences in the sample, roughly 7.5% were seen once. Sequenced here: PBMCs, sampled 35 to 50 days after the first yellow fever vaccination. This receptor was taken from a man in his late teens or twenties who received the YFV17D yellow fever vaccine.

CDR3 region: CSARDAGGGQDRSPLHF. CDR3 bases: TGCAGTGCTAGAGATGCGGGGGGTGGACAGGACCGTTCACCCCTCCACTTT. This chain connects TRBV20-1 to TRBJ1-6; TRBD1 matches 7 bases. The junction had 14 bases not matched to a gene; V was cut back by 0 bases and J by 9 bases. The CDR3 has 17 amino acids. CDR1 and CDR2 from the germline V gene are DFQATT and SNEGSKA (reference sequence).